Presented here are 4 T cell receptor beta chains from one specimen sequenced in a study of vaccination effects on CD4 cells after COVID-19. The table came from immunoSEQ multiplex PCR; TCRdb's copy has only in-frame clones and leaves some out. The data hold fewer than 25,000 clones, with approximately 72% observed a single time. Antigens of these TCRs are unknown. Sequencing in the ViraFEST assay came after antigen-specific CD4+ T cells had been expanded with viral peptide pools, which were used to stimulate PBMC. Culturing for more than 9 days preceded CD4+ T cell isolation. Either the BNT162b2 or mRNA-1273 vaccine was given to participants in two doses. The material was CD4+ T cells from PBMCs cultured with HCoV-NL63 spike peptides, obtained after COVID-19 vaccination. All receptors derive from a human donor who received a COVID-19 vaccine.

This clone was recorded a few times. CDR3: CASRLDRSSYNEQFF. CDR3 DNA sequence: TGTGCCAGTAGACTGGACAGGAGCTCCTACAATGAGCAGTTCTTC. The J gene is TRBJ2-1, the V gene TRBV19, with 7 bases fitting TRBD1. The CDR3 has 15 amino acids. Germline V gives CDR1 LNHDA, CDR2 SQIVND (reference sequence). J gave up 0 bases and V 6 bases, and 5 bases lay outside the gene matches.

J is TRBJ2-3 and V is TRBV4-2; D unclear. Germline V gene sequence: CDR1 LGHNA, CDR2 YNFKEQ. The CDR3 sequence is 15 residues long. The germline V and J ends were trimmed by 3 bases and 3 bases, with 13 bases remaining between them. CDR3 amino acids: CASSQGTVGTDTQYF. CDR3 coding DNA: TGTGCCAGCAGCCAGGGTACAGTGGGTACAGATACGCAGTATTTT.

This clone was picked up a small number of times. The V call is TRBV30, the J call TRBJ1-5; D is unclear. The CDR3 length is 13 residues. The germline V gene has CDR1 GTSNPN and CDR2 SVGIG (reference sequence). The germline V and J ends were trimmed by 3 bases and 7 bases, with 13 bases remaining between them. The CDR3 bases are TGTGCCTGGAGCATTACGATTGGGCAGCCCCAGCATTTT. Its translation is CAWSITIGQPQHF.

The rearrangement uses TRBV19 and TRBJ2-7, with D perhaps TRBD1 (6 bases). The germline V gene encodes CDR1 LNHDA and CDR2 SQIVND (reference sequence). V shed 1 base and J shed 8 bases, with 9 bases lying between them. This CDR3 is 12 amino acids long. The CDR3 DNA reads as TGTGCCAGTAGTATAGGACAGGCCAAGCAGTACTTC. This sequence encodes CASSIGQAKQYF.